Listed below are T cell receptor beta chains from one sample, sequenced in a study of T-cell memory formation after mild COVID-19. From the 5' RACE reads, TCRdb called clonotypes with MiXCR, one entry per CDR3 protein. This table has some 180,000 distinct CDR3 sequences, 15% to 20% appearing once. The specimen sequenced was PBMCs or a T cell subset sorted from them (not recorded which). The source is a man younger than 30 who had mild COVID-19 (a few samples of this study predate the infection). Cell type and time point are not known. Each CDR3 is given with its conserved first and last residue. D genes are given only for firm matches. Size is omitted from some rows. Given values are once, few, many or a class for expanded clones.

v_gene	j_gene	d_gene	abundance	CDR3nt	CDR3aa
TRBV24-1	TRBJ2-2	TRBD1	few	TGTGCCACCAGTGATACCAGGGGGCAGAACACCGGGGAGCTGTTTTTT	CATSDTRGQNTGELFF
TRBV6-2/TRBV6-3	TRBJ2-5	.	many	TGTGCCAGCAGTTACCCGGAACAGACCCAGTACTTC	CASSYPEQTQYF
TRBV12-3/TRBV12-4	TRBJ2-3	.	few	TGTGCCAGCAAGGCGGGCCATCGACAGTATTTT	CASKAGHRQYF
TRBV6-6	TRBJ2-2	.	.	TGTGCCAGCAGTGTTAACCCGGGGGAGCTGTTTTTT	CASSVNPGELFF
TRBV12-3/TRBV12-4	TRBJ2-5	.	few	TGTGCCAGCAGTCGGGACGGGGGTTTCGGGGAGACCCAGTACTTC	CASSRDGGFGETQYF
TRBV7-8	TRBJ2-3	.	.	TGTGCCAGCAGCACAGGGGCTTGGCGGGGTAGGTTTTCAGATACGCAGTATTTT	CASSTGAWRGRFSDTQYF
TRBV7-2	TRBJ2-7	.	.	TGTGCCAGCAGCTTCGTGGCGAAGGGGGCCTACGAGCAGTACTTC	CASSFVAKGAYEQYF
TRBV6-6	TRBJ2-1	.	few	TGTGCCAGCAGTTACTCTGAGGGGCACGAGCAGTTCTTC	CASSYSEGHEQFF
TRBV20-1	TRBJ2-4	.	.	TGCAGTGCTACCCGCGGGACGGCCAAAAACATTCAGTACTTC	CSATRGTAKNIQYF
TRBV11-2	TRBJ1-3	.	.	TGTGCCAGCAGATCCGGAGGGTTTGCCTCTGGAAACACCATATATTTT	CASRSGGFASGNTIYF
TRBV5-1	TRBJ2-3	.	.	TGCGCCAGCAGCCCACCGACTAGCACAGATACGCAGTATTTT	CASSPPTSTDTQYF
TRBV3-1	TRBJ2-1	.	many	TGTGCCAGCAGCCAAGGGCTAGAGGGCAATGAGCAGTTCTTC	CASSQGLEGNEQFF
TRBV5-1	TRBJ2-5	.	few	TGCGCCAGCAGCTTGTCTGGACAGACAGAAGAGACCCAGTACTTC	CASSLSGQTEETQYF
TRBV5-1	TRBJ2-1	.	.	TGCGCCAGCAGCTTTGGGACAAGATACAATGAGCAGTTCTTC	CASSFGTRYNEQFF
TRBV2	TRBJ1-1	.	few	TGTGCCAGCAATCTGGACGGGTACACTGAAGCTTTCTTT	CASNLDGYTEAFF
TRBV6-5	TRBJ2-2	.	few	TGTGCCAGCAGTTACTCGGACGTATTGAACACCGGGGAGCTGTTTTTT	CASSYSDVLNTGELFF
TRBV5-1	TRBJ1-6	.	few	TGCGCCAGCAGCGGGGGACAAGGGGATTCACCCCTCCACTTT	CASSGGQGDSPLHF
TRBV7-3	TRBJ2-1	.	.	TGTGCCAGCAGCTTACTCTCCGGGTACAATGAGCAGTTCTTC	CASSLLSGYNEQFF
TRBV10-3	TRBJ2-3	.	.	TGTGCCATCAGGGAGGGGACTTCACAGACAGATACGCAGTATTTT	CAIREGTSQTDTQYF
TRBV5-1	TRBJ1-1	.	.	TGCGCCAGCAGCTCCGGGACATCGAACACTGAAGCTTTCTTT	CASSSGTSNTEAFF
TRBV5-1	TRBJ2-1	.	few	TGCGCCAGCAGCTTGGGACCGACCTCCTACAATGAGCAGTTCTTC	CASSLGPTSYNEQFF
TRBV19	TRBJ1-1	.	.	TGTGCCAGTAGTATCCGACGGAGGGGGAACACTGAAGCTTTCTTT	CASSIRRRGNTEAFF
TRBV5-1	TRBJ1-2	.	few	TGCGCCAGCAGCCAGACAGTTCTCTATGGCTACACCTTC	CASSQTVLYGYTF
TRBV29-1	TRBJ2-7	TRBD1	.	TGCAGCGGCCGGGACAGGGTATCCTACGAGCAGTACTTC	CSGRDRVSYEQYF
TRBV9	TRBJ1-1	.	few	TGTGCCAGCAGCGTAAGTCCGACGCGGGGTGAAGCTTTCTTT	CASSVSPTRGEAFF
TRBV12-3/TRBV12-4	TRBJ1-1	.	.	TGTGCCAGCACCCTAGGGTCGGCGGCCGCTGAAGCTTTCTTT	CASTLGSAAAEAFF
TRBV7-2	TRBJ1-1	.	.	TGTGCCAGCAGCGTAAGTGGCGGGGGGCGCGGGTACACTGAAGCTTTCTTT	CASSVSGGGRGYTEAFF
TRBV24-1	TRBJ2-4	TRBD1	few	TGTGCCACCAGTGATTTCCCGGGACAGGGACAGTACTTC	CATSDFPGQGQYF
TRBV7-9	TRBJ1-5	TRBD1	.	TGTGCCAGCAGCTTTACAGGGGCCAGCAATCAGCCCCAGCATTTT	CASSFTGASNQPQHF
TRBV29-1	TRBJ1-1	TRBD1	.	TGCAGCTTAGGGCCGTGGGCAGGGGGGAACACTGAAGCTTTCTTT	CSLGPWAGGNTEAFF
TRBV6-2/TRBV6-3	TRBJ2-7	.	.	TGTGCCAGCAGTGCTTCCAGGGGACACCGGACGATAGAAAGCTCCTACGAGCAGTACTTC	CASSASRGHRTIESSYEQYF
TRBV20-1	TRBJ1-4	.	.	TGCAGTGCTAGTTGGGGGGGGGAAAAACTGTTTTTT	CSASWGGEKLFF
TRBV5-1	TRBJ1-1	.	.	TGCGCCAGCAGCTTGGTTGGGAGCAGCGCTGAAGCTTTCTTT	CASSLVGSSAEAFF
TRBV11-1	TRBJ2-1	TRBD1	many	TGTGCCAGCAGCTTATTGACAGGGGCCTACAATGAGCAGTTCTTC	CASSLLTGAYNEQFF
TRBV29-1	TRBJ1-2	.	.	TGCAGCGCGGGGGGGCATGGGGGTCCGGGAGGCTACACCTTC	CSAGGHGGPGGYTF
TRBV5-1	TRBJ1-1	.	few	TGCGCCAGCAGCTCACCTGACCGAGCTGAAGCTTTCTTT	CASSSPDRAEAFF
TRBV20-1	TRBJ1-2	.	.	TGCAGTGCCGCACAGGAGACTCTCTATGGCTACACCTTC	CSAAQETLYGYTF
TRBV9	TRBJ2-5	TRBD2	many	TGTGCCAGCAGCGTAGACCCGGGACTAGCGGGGAGAGAGACCCAGTACTTC	CASSVDPGLAGRETQYF
TRBV5-5	TRBJ1-6	TRBD1	.	TGTGCCAGCAGCTTCACAGGGGCGACAGATTCACCCCTCCACTTT	CASSFTGATDSPLHF